These 23 T cell receptor beta chains originate from one sample sequenced in a study of cytomegalovirus exposure and HLA in healthy donors. Both 60 Vbeta primers and 13 Jbeta primers went into the PCR. Profiling relied on immunoSEQ multiplex PCR, and the TCRdb table lists in-frame clones only, not all of them. The sample lists about 150,000 clones, approximately 84% occurring once. The sequenced material came from PBMCs. These receptors originate from a girl aged 5-17 years in good health and CMV-seropositive.

J is TRBJ2-1 and V is TRBV6-6; possible D gene TRBD1, 6 bases. V lost 0 bases and J 5 bases, leaving 8 bases between the germline ends. This CDR3 region has 14 residues. Germline CDR1 reads MNHNY; CDR2 reads SVGAGI (reference sequence). CDR3 sequence (DNA): TGTGCCAGCAGTTACTCAGGGGGAAACAATGAGCAGTTCTTC. Its translation is CASSYSGGNNEQFF.

On this clone: One junction end does not reproduce the germline sequence, and a read error may be involved. The J gene is TRBJ2-2, the V gene TRBV7-7; D gene uncertain. The CDR3 sequence is 14 residues long. CDR1 is SSHAT and CDR2 is FNYEAQ in the germline V gene (reference sequence). The CDR3 region is CASSPSRSTGELFF. The CDR3 DNA reads TGTGCTAGCAGCCCCTCGAGAAGTACCGGGGAGCTGTTTTTT.

This clone showed up just a few times. The J gene is TRBJ2-5, the V gene TRBV7-9; 9 bases line up with TRBD2. Germline V lookup: CDR1 SEHNR, CDR2 FQNEAQ (reference sequence). Trimming took 5 bases from V and 1 from J; bases not matched to a gene: 11. The CDR3 contains 17 residues. In nucleotides, the CDR3 is TGTGCCAGCAGCACCTACGTCGGCGGGGGGGCCCAAGAGACCCAGTACTTC. Amino acid sequence: CASSTYVGGGAQETQYF.

This clone was picked up a small number of times. This sequence joins TRBV27 and TRBJ1-6, with D uncertain. The CDR3 has 13 amino acids. V was trimmed by 2 bases and J by 7 bases, leaving 6 bases between them. The germline V gene has CDR1 MNHEY and CDR2 SMNVEV (reference sequence). The CDR3 DNA follows: TGTGCCAGCAGTTTAACAGAAAATTCACCCCTCCACTTT. It is translated as CASSLTENSPLHF.

The sample holds a few counts of this clone. The V call is TRBV19, the J call TRBJ1-1; D is uncertain. V lost 5 bases to trimming and J lost 3 bases, with 22 bases between them. The germline gives CDR1 LNHDA, CDR2 SQIVND (reference sequence). This CDR3 has 17 residues. The CDR3 DNA is TGTGCCAGTAGTGGGAGACAAGGATTTGAATTGGACACTGAAGCTTTCTTT. Amino acids: CASSGRQGFELDTEAFF. Full variable domain (rest looked up from reference TRBV19 and TRBJ1-1): DGGITQSPKYLFRKEGQNVTLSCEQNLNHDAMYWYRQDPGQGLRLIYYSQIVNDFQKGDIAEGYSVSREKKESFPLTVTSAQKNPTAFYLCASSGRQGFELDTEAFFGQGTRLTVV.

V gene TRBV6-1 combines with J gene TRBJ1-1; no clear D. The CDR3 covers 11 residues. V was shortened by 4 bases and J by 4 bases, with 4 bases between the two germline ends. From germline, CDR1 is MNHNS and CDR2 SASEGT. The CDR3 DNA reads TGTGCCAGCAGTGCTTTCACTGAAGCTTTCTTT. Its protein product is CASSAFTEAFF.

This clone was observed a handful of times. Other DNA sequences from this sample encode an identical CDR3 as well. V usage is TRBV5-6 and J usage is TRBJ1-1; D is perhaps TRBD1 (5 bases). The CDR3 covers 12 residues. V dropped 4 bases and J dropped 8 bases, with 12 bases sitting between them. Per germline, CDR1 SGHDT and CDR2 YYEEEE. The CDR3, as DNA: TGTGCCAGCAGCCTCGGGGGGAGGGAAGCTTTCTTT. It yields the protein CASSLGGREAFF.

This sequence joins TRBV9 and TRBJ2-2, with 7 bases identical to TRBD1. CDR3 length: 15 amino acids. The ends lost 3 bases at V and 3 bases at J; junction bases unmatched: 5. Germline CDR1 is SGDLS and CDR2 is YYNGEE. The CDR3 nucleotides are TGTGCCAGCAGCGGAACAGGGGCGGACACCGGGGAGCTGTTTTTT. Its translation: CASSGTGADTGELFF.

This sequence joins TRBV29-1 and TRBJ1-2; D ambiguous. Between the trimmed V and J ends, which lost 2 bases and 5 bases, there was a span of 24 bases. The CDR3 extends over 17 amino acids. CDR1 is SQVTM, CDR2 ANQGSEA, per germline. The CDR3 DNA reads as TGCAGCGTTGAAACCAGAGTCGCGGGCAGCGGGTTTTATGGCTACACCTTC. Translating gives CSVETRVAGSGFYGYTF.

This sequence joins TRBV7-9 and TRBJ1-3; D is ambiguous. The germline CDR1 and CDR2 sequences are SEHNR and FQNEAQ (reference sequence). The CDR3 spans 15 residues. The V and J ends lost 5 bases and 0 bases respectively, with 11 bases between them. The CDR3: CASSTSKISGNTIYF. The CDR3, as DNA: TGTGCCAGCAGCACCAGTAAAATCTCTGGAAACACCATATATTTT. The variable domain in full, completed from reference TRBV7-9 and TRBJ1-3, reads DTGVSQNPRHKITKRGQNVTFRCDPISEHNRLYWYRQTLGQGPEFLTYFQNEAQLEKSRLLSDRFSAERPKGSFSTLEIQRTEQGDSAMYLCASSTSKISGNTIYFGEGSWLTVV.

The V and J genes are TRBV30 and TRBJ2-7, with 11 bases that match TRBD2. Per germline, CDR1 GTSNPN and CDR2 SVGIG (reference sequence). V gave up 0 bases and J gave up 11 bases; unmatched junction bases: 12. The CDR3 has 15 amino acids. The CDR3 region has the DNA TGTGCCTGGAGTGTAACGCTAGCGGGGGGTACTATAAAGTACTTC. Its translation: CAWSVTLAGGTIKYF.

In the case of this clone: The same CDR3 arises from other DNA sequences in this sample as well. V and J are TRBV9 and TRBJ1-1; D remains unclear. The CDR3 extends over 15 amino acids. Trimming cost V 0 bases and J 1 base, with 10 bases left between them. Germline CDR1 SGDLS, CDR2 YYNGEE. This chain's CDR3 is CASSVGSGGNTEAFF. The CDR3 nucleotides are TGTGCCAGCAGCGTAGGTTCAGGAGGGAACACTGAAGCTTTCTTT.

This clone appeared a few times. This sequence joins TRBV29-1 and TRBJ1-1; 8 bases line up with TRBD1. Germline trimming cut 7 bases from V and 0 bases from J; bases unmatched to any gene: 4. Germline V CDR1 and CDR2: SQVTM, ANQGSEA. The CDR3 sequence is 13 residues long. CDR3 sequence: CSADRGLNTEAFF. The CDR3 DNA follows: TGCAGCGCCGACAGGGGTTTGAACACTGAAGCTTTCTTT.

The chain has TRBV15 and TRBJ1-1, with D perhaps matching TRBD1 (5 bases). The ends were cut back, 2 bases at V and 7 bases at J, with 14 bases in the middle. Germline lookup yields CDR1 LNHNV and CDR2 YYDKDF (reference sequence). This CDR3 spans 14 amino acids. CDR3 bases: TGTGCCACCAGCAGATCCATGACAGCGGGTGAAGCTTTCTTT. Its protein is CATSRSMTAGEAFF. The complete variable domain, with remaining parts taken from reference TRBV15 and TRBJ1-1, reads DAMVIQNPRYQVTQFGKPVTLSCSQTLNHNVMYWYQQKSSQAPKLLFHYYDKDFNNEADTPDNFQSRRPNTSFCFLDIRSPGLGDTAMYLCATSRSMTAGEAFFGQGTRLTVV.

The table lists this clone with a count of one. This chain uses TRBV6-6 with TRBJ1-3, with D unresolved. This CDR3 is 15 amino acids long. Deletions cut 5 bases from V and 0 bases from J, with 11 bases between. CDR1 and CDR2 from the germline V gene are MNHNY and SVGAGI (reference sequence). The CDR3 coding sequence is TGTGCCAGCAGTCTATTGACATTCTCTGGAAACACCATATATTTT. Translating gives CASSLLTFSGNTIYF.

This chain connects TRBV5-5 to TRBJ1-5; D may be TRBD1 (6 bases). The germline V gene encodes CDR1 SGHKS and CDR2 YYEKEE (reference sequence). The CDR3 extends over 15 amino acids. V shed 0 bases and J shed 5 bases, with 12 bases lying between them. The CDR3 region is CASSLALQGYQPQHF. Here the CDR3 DNA reads TGTGCCAGCAGCTTGGCCTTACAGGGATATCAGCCCCAGCATTTT.

The V call is TRBV19, the J call TRBJ2-7; 12 bases line up with TRBD1. Germline loops: CDR1 LNHDA, CDR2 SQIVND (reference sequence). The CDR3 sequence is 14 residues long. Unmatched junction bases numbered 5, after V lost 5 bases and J lost 6 bases. The CDR3: CASSGTGGGSEQYF. CDR3 nucleotides: TGTGCCAGTAGTGGGACAGGGGGCGGTTCCGAGCAGTACTTC.

This clone has more than one count but fewer than ten. CDR3 region: CASSLDLVHLNTIYF. CDR3 nucleotides: TGTGCCAGCAGCTTGGACTTGGTGCACTTAAACACCATATATTTT. This chain connects TRBV11-2 to TRBJ1-3; D is unresolved. V lost 3 bases, J lost 6 bases, and 15 bases lay in between. CDR1 and CDR2 from the germline V gene are SGHAT and FQNNGV. This CDR3 is 15 amino acids long.

The chain couples TRBV6-1 to TRBJ2-1; TRBD2 matches at 8 bases. The CDR3 length is 14 residues. V lost 6 bases and J lost 0; bases outside the gene matches: 1. CDR1 MNHNS and CDR2 SASEGT come from the germline V gene. The CDR3, as DNA: TGTGCCAGCAGAGCGGGGGACTCCTACAATGAGCAGTTCTTC. It is translated as CASRAGDSYNEQFF.

The chain joins TRBV7-2 to TRBJ1-1, with a possible D match to TRBD1 (5 bases). CDR1 and CDR2 from the germline V gene are SGHTA and FQGNSA. CDR3 length equals 14 residues. With 4 bases removed from V and 0 bases from J, the gap between germline ends came to 9 bases. The CDR3 spells CASSWTPMNTEAFF. CDR3 coding DNA: TGTGCCAGCAGCTGGACACCGATGAACACTGAAGCTTTCTTT.

The chain uses TRBV9 and TRBJ1-3, with D possibly TRBD1 on 6 matching bases. The CDR3 contains 15 residues. CDR1 is SGDLS, CDR2 YYNGEE, per germline. The V gene lost 4 bases and the J gene lost 4 bases, with 15 bases spanning the gap. The DNA for the CDR3 is TGTGCCAGCAGCACGCGACAGGCGGGCGGAAACACCATATATTTT. Its protein product is CASSTRQAGGNTIYF.

V and J are TRBV28 and TRBJ1-3; no clear D gene. CDR3 length: 13 residues. Germline CDR1 and CDR2: MDHEN and SYDVKM. V dropped 7 bases and J dropped 2 bases, with 9 bases sitting between them. This CDR3 is CASTISPGNTIYF. CDR3 in DNA: TGTGCCAGCACTATTAGCCCTGGAAACACCATATATTTT.

V is TRBV5-1 and J is TRBJ1-6; TRBD1 matches at 8 bases. Germline assignment: CDR1 SGHRS and CDR2 YFSETQ. The V segment lost 0 bases and the J segment 5 bases; nucleotides outside the gene matches: 4. This CDR3 comprises 16 residues. In nucleotides, the CDR3 is TGCGCCAGCAGCTTGGTTTCAGGGGGCAATAATTCACCCCTCCACTTT. Its protein product is CASSLVSGGNNSPLHF. Full variable domain (missing parts from reference TRBV5-1 and TRBJ1-6): KAGVTQTPRYLIKTRGQQVTLSCSPISGHRSVSWYQQTPGQGLQFLFEYFSETQRNKGNFPGRFSGRQFSNSRSEMNVSTLELGDSALYLCASSLVSGGNNSPLHFGNGTRLTVT.